This TCR beta chain was recorded in a study of technical replicates of blood from a handful of donors. TCRdb's copy holds only in-frame clones and misses some; the assay was immunoSEQ multiplex PCR. Among roughly 80,000 clones listed, 90% to 98% were seen once. The V end was cut by 4 bases, the J end by 0 bases, with 18 bases between. The CDR3 totals 17 residues. Germline CDR1 and CDR2: MGHDK and SYGVNS. Material for sequencing was T cells isolated from PBMCs. This clonotype originated in a human donor in good health. The chain couples TRBV25-1 to TRBJ2-5; maybe TRBD1 (6 bases). The CDR3 DNA reads as TGTGCCAGCAGTGCATCTCTTGGACAGACGTACCAAGAGACCCAGTACTTC. This sequence encodes CASSASLGQTYQETQYF.